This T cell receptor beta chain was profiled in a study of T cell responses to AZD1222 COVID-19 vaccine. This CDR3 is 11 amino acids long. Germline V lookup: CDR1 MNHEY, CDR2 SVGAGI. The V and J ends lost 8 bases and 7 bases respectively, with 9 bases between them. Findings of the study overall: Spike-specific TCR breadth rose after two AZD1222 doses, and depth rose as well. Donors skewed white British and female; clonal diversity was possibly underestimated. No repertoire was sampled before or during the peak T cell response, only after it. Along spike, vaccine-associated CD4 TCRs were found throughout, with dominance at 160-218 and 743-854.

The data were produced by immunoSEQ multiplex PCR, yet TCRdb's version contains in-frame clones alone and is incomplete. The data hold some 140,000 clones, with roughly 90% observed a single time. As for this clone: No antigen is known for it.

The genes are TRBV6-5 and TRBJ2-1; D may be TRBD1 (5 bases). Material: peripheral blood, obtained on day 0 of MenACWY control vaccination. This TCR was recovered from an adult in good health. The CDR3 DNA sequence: TGTGCCAGCCCTCAGGGTAATGAGCAGTTCTTC. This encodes CASPQGNEQFF.